This T cell receptor (beta chain) came from a study of human T cells and chemical hapten exposure. Study as a whole: Investigators sensitized around 2 cm by around 2 cm of upper inner arm skin with 2% DPC. Patch tests put 0.01% DPC on the upper back, read at 6 days.

This clonotype was seen only a few times. Its antigen is not identified. Study-level results: Patch test score tracked positively with PT1 expanded TCR counts.

One entry per CDR3 protein, called by TCRdb with MiXCR from the RACE reads. Here the sample spans approximately 86,000 distinct CDR3 sequences, about a tenth being singletons. V lost 5 bases and J 0 bases, leaving 16 bases between the germline ends. Germline V gene data show CDR1 as DFQATT and CDR2 as SNEGSKA (reference sequence). The length of the CDR3 is 15 residues. Regarding time point: patch test 3, about 24 weeks after DPC sensitization. Treatment denoted: therapeutic diphenylcyclopropenone sensitization with weekly scalp DPC. Non-pregnant alopecia patients aged 18 to 70, suitable for DPC therapy.

The starting material was whole blood, obtained in connection with sensitization to the hapten diphenylcyclopropenone (DPC). The genes are TRBV20-1 and TRBJ2-5, with D possibly TRBD2 on 6 matching bases. The receptor's source is a woman in her 30s with alopecia areata. Some clones in this sample may be carry-over from other donors' samples. The CDR3 region is CSAHGRLAYQETQYF. The CDR3 DNA follows: TGCAGTGCTCACGGTCGTCTAGCGTACCAAGAGACCCAGTACTTC.